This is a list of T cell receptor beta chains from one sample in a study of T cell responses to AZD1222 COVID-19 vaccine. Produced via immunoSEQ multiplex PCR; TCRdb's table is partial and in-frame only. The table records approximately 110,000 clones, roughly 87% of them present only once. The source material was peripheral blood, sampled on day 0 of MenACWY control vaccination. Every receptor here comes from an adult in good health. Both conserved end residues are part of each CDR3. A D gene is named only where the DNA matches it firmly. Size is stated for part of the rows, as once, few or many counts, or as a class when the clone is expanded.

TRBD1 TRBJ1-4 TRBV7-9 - TGTGCCAGCAGAGGCCCGGGACAGAGTAATGAAAAACTGTTTTTT CASRGPGQSNEKLFF
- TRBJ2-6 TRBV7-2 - TGTGCCAGCAGCATACCACAGGGAACTGGGGCCAACGTCCTGACTTTC CASSIPQGTGANVLTF
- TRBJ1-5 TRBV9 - TGTGCCAGCAGCGTGTCAGAGTATAGCAATCAGCCCCAGCATTTT CASSVSEYSNQPQHF
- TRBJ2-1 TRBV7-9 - TGTGCCAGCAGCCCCAGTAGTTCCAGGCGCCGCTCCTACAATGAGCAGTTCTTC CASSPSSSRRRSYNEQFF
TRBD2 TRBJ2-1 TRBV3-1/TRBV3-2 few TGTGCCAGCAGCCAAGGACTAGCGGGTTTAGGGTCCTACAATGAGCAGTTCTTC CASSQGLAGLGSYNEQFF
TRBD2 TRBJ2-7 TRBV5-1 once TGCGCCAGCAGCGGGGGGACTAGCGTCGCCTACGAGCAGTACTTC CASSGGTSVAYEQYF
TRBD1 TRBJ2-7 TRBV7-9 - TGTGCCAGCAGCTTAGGTCCGGGACAGGGGTCCTACGAGCAGTACTTC CASSLGPGQGSYEQYF
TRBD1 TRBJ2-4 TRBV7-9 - TGTGCCAGCAGCCGGGACAGAACGACAAACATTCAGTACTTC CASSRDRTTNIQYF
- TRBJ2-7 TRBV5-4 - TGTGCCAGCAGCGACTCCTACGAGCAGTACTTC CASSDSYEQYF
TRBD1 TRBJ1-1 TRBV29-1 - TGCAGCGTCGGACAGGGCGGCACTGAAGCTTTCTTT CSVGQGGTEAFF